This T cell receptor beta chain is drawn from a study of blood T cell repertoires in COVID-19. Across the whole study: Samples taken during acute and convalescent COVID-19 were collected in the United States, Italy and Spain. Sources were T cells, B-cell-depleted T cells, or PBMCs; the material itself was cDNA or gDNA.

V was shortened by 1 base and J by 3 bases, with 15 bases between the two germline ends. Germline CDR1 and CDR2: LGHDT and YNNKEL (reference sequence). The CDR3 consists of 16 residues. Membership in each cohort depended on participant-reported clinical history. Clones were sequenced by immunoSEQ multiplex PCR, and TCRdb holds only the in-frame ones, with some missing. This table has a few hundred thousand clones, roughly 88% appearing once. The specimen was PBMCs or T cells enriched from blood (not recorded which). This chain links TRBV3-1 (or the pseudogene TRBV3-2) with TRBJ1-1; a possible D gene is TRBD1 (6 bases). This receptor was obtained from a woman between 35 and 50 years old who had recovered from COVID-19. The CDR3 here is CASSQGGGGWDTEAFF. CDR3 bases: TGTGCCAGCAGCCAAGGAGGGGGGGGCTGGGACACTGAAGCTTTCTTT.